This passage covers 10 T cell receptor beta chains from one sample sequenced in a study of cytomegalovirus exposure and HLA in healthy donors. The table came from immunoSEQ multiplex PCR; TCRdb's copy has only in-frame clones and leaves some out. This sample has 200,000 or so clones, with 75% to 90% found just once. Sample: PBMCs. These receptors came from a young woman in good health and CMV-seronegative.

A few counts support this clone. The DNA for the CDR3 is TGTGCCAGCAGCCCTCAAGGGGGGCCCTACGAGCAGTACTTC. Residues: CASSPQGGPYEQYF. This rearrangement joins TRBV6-5 to TRBJ2-7; TRBD1 or TRBD2 may be the D gene (6 bases each). The CDR3 is made up of 14 amino acids. The V end was cut by 6 bases, the J end by 2 bases, with 14 bases between. Germline V gene lookup returns CDR1 MNHEY and CDR2 SVGAGI.

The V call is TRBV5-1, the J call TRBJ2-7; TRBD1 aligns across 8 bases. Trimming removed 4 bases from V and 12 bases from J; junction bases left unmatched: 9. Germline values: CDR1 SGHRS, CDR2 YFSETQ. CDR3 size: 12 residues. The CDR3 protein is CASSPGPGTGYF. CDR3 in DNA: TGCGCCAGCAGCCCAGGCCCCGGGACAGGGTACTTC.

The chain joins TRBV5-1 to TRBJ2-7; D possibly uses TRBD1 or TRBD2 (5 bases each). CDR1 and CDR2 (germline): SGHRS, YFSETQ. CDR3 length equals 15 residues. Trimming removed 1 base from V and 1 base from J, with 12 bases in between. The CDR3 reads CASSLLGDGSYEQYF. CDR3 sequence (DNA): TGCGCCAGCAGCTTGCTCGGGGACGGATCCTACGAGCAGTACTTC.

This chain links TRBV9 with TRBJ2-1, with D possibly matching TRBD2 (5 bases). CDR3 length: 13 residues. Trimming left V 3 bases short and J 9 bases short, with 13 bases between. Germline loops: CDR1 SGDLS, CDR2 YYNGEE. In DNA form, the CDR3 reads TGTGCCAGCAGCGCCCTACTAGTGGGTGAGCAGTTCTTC. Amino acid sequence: CASSALLVGEQFF.

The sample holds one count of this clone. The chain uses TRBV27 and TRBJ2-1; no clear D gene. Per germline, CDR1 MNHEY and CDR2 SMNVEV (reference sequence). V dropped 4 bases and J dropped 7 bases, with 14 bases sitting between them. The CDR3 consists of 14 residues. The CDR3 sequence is CASSSTLTLNEQFF. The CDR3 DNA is TGTGCCAGCAGTTCAACCCTCACTTTAAATGAGCAGTTCTTC.

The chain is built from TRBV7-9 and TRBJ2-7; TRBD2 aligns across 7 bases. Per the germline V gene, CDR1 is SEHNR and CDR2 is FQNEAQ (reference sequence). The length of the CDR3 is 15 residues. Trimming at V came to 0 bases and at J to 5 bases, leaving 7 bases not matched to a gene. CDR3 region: CASSLAGRGNDEQYF. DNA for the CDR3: TGTGCCAGCAGCTTAGCTGGGAGGGGAAATGACGAGCAGTACTTC.

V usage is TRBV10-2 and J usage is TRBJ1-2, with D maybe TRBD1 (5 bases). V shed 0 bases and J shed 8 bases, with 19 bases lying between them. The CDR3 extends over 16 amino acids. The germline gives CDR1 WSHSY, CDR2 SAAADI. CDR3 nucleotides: TGCGCCAGCAGTGAGTCCCGGGGACCTCTAAGACGAGGCTACACCTTC. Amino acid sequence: CASSESRGPLRRGYTF.

CDR3 loop: CASSLRDGSDTQYF. DNA of the CDR3: TGTGCCAGCAGCCTAAGGGACGGGTCGGATACGCAGTATTTT. This sequence joins TRBV7-9 and TRBJ2-3; D may be TRBD1 or TRBD2 (5 bases each). The V gene lost 5 bases and the J gene lost 6 bases, with 15 bases spanning the gap. Per germline, CDR1 SEHNR and CDR2 FQNEAQ (reference sequence). The CDR3 extends over 14 amino acids.

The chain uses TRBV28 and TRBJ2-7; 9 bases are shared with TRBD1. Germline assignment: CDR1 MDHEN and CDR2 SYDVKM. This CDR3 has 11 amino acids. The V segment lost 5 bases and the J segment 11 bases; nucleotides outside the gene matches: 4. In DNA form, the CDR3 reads TGTGCCAGCAGTCCTGGGACAGGGAAGTACTTC. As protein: CASSPGTGKYF.

Written as DNA, the CDR3 is TGTGCCAGCAGCTTAACAGACAACTCTGGAAACACCATATATTTT. Protein: CASSLTDNSGNTIYF. The chain couples TRBV11-2 to TRBJ1-3; no reliable D call. The V end lost 2 bases, the J end lost 0 bases, and 8 bases lay between the germline ends. Germline values: CDR1 SGHAT, CDR2 FQNNGV. The CDR3 runs to 15 residues.